The TCR beta chain described here comes from a study of shared clonotypes between healthy human individuals. Study background: Donors were a couple of women and three men aged 18 to 49. Per-donor plates numbered three CD4 naive, three CD4 memory, two CD8 naive and one CD8 memory.

Concerning this clone: Its matching antigen is unknown.

Study-level findings and limits: The study generally estimated greater richness for naive than memory subsets.

Data came from immunoSEQ multiplex PCR; TCRdb stores just in-frame clones and leaves some out. The table lists about 2.4 million clones, over 85% of them singletons, with 0.36% in the top ten. The clonotype comes from a man aged 18 to 29 in good health. Some clones in this sample may be carry-over from other donors' samples. Sequenced material: naive CD4+ T cells from PBMCs. Subset indicated: CD45RA+ positively selected.

The CDR3 protein is CASSRGVGTGISGNTIYF. The DNA of the CDR3 is TGTGCCAGCAGTCGAGGTGTGGGGACAGGGATCTCTGGAAACACCATATATTTT. The chain has TRBV11-2 and TRBJ1-3; 9 nucleotides match TRBD1. Germline CDR1 is SGHAT and CDR2 is FQNNGV. V shed 6 bases, J shed 0 bases, and the junction held 12 bases outside the gene matches. The CDR3 runs 18 residues.